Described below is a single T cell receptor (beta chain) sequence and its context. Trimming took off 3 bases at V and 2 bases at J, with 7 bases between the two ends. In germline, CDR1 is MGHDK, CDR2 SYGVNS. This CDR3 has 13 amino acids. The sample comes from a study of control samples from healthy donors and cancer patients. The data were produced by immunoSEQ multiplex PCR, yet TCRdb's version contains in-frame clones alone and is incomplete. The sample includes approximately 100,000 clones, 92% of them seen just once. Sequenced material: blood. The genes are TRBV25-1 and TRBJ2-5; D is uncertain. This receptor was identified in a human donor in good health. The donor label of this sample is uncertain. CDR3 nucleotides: TGTGCCAGCAGTGAGAGATCGCAAGAGACCCAGTACTTC. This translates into CASSERSQETQYF.